The next 27 T cell receptor beta chains were all read from a single sample in a study of blood T cells in healthy people across ages. Combining a sample-barcoded 5' primer with a J-beta primer mix, a second PCR ran for roughly 6 to 11 cycles. TCRdb ran MiXCR on the 5' RACE reads and lists one entry per CDR3 protein. Here the sample spans 1.2 million to 1.5 million distinct CDR3 sequences, about 40% being singletons. Sequencing input: blood. The origin of the receptors is a woman aged 18 to 35 in good health.

The V call is TRBV4-1, the J call TRBJ1-2, with D tentatively TRBD1 (6 bases). Per germline, CDR1 MGHRA and CDR2 YSYEKL. There are 14 residues in the CDR3. Trimming left V 3 bases short and J 10 bases short, with 18 bases between. The CDR3 is CASSQGGGAEDYTF. CDR3 in DNA: TGCGCCAGCAGCCAGGGCGGGGGGGCAGAGGACTACACCTTC.

This clonotype was recorded once. The rearrangement joins TRBV6-1 to TRBJ2-7; possibly TRBD2 for D (5 bases). The DNA matches TRBJ2-5 better at its end, which makes the J call doubtful. Germline lookup yields CDR1 MNHNS and CDR2 SASEGT. This CDR3 is built from 13 residues. CDR3 nucleotides: TGTGCCAGCAGCCCACTAGTAGTAGAGACCCAGTACTTC. Amino acids: CASSPLVVETQYF.

V is TRBV5-6 and J is TRBJ2-2, with 7 bases lining up with TRBD1. Per the germline V gene, CDR1 is SGHDT and CDR2 is YYEEEE. The CDR3 covers 16 residues. V lost 5 bases, J lost 4 bases, and 11 bases stayed unmatched. The CDR3: CASRSGDRVSTGELFF. The DNA for the CDR3 is TGTGCCAGCAGGTCTGGCGACAGGGTATCCACCGGGGAGCTGTTTTTT.

This clonotype was seen a few times. This chain uses TRBV11-2 with TRBJ2-5, with 9 bases aligning to TRBD2. V lost 8 bases, J lost 4 bases, and 5 bases stayed unmatched. The CDR3 totals 13 residues. Germline V CDR1 and CDR2: SGHAT, FQNNGV. CDR3: CASLAGVRETQYF. The CDR3 DNA reads as TGTGCCAGCTTAGCGGGAGTTCGAGAGACCCAGTACTTC.

This clonotype occurred a few times. The chain couples TRBV28 to TRBJ1-5; no clear D. The germline V gene has CDR1 MDHEN and CDR2 SYDVKM. The CDR3 is 18 amino acids. V lost 7 bases, J lost 4 bases, and 26 bases lay in between. CDR3 sequence reads: CASNRVSGRGRPNQPQHF. In DNA form, the CDR3 reads TGTGCCAGCAATCGGGTGTCGGGAAGAGGACGGCCGAATCAGCCCCAGCATTTT.

J is TRBJ2-7 and V is TRBV6-2 or TRBV6-3; 8 bases match TRBD1. V was clipped by 0 bases and J by 6 bases; unmatched bases: 4. This CDR3 is built from 14 residues. Germline V CDR1 and CDR2: MNHEY, SVGEGT. The CDR3 loop is CASSYSDRVGEQYF. The CDR3 DNA follows: TGTGCCAGCAGTTACTCGGACAGGGTGGGCGAGCAGTACTTC.

This clonotype was counted between two and nine times. The chain links TRBV7-9 to TRBJ1-4; D may be TRBD1 (5 bases). CDR1 SEHNR and CDR2 FQNEAQ come from the germline V gene (reference sequence). Trimming removed 6 bases at V and 8 bases at J, with 19 bases between. The CDR3 spans 15 residues. CDR3 residues: CASSGPGTRGEKLFF. CDR3 DNA sequence: TGTGCCAGCAGTGGCCCCGGGACCCGAGGGGAAAAACTGTTTTTT.

The V gene is TRBV28, the J gene TRBJ1-2; TRBD1 matches at 10 bases. CDR1 MDHEN and CDR2 SYDVKM come from the germline V gene. J lost 5 bases, V lost 8 bases, and 14 bases had no gene match. The CDR3 has 16 residues. This CDR3 reads CASGATGQGKGYGYTF. CDR3 DNA: TGTGCCAGCGGGGCTACGGGACAGGGGAAAGGATATGGCTACACCTTC.

This clonotype was found a few times. The chain carries TRBV25-1 and TRBJ2-5, with 7 bases identical to TRBD2. The CDR3 is made up of 14 amino acids. With 2 bases clipped from V and 5 bases from J, the junction kept 5 bases outside the gene matches. In germline, CDR1 is MGHDK, CDR2 SYGVNS. CDR3 amino acids: CASSEGGVRETQYF. CDR3 nucleotide sequence: TGTGCCAGCAGTGAAGGGGGGGTTCGGGAGACCCAGTACTTC.

The chain couples TRBV6-1 to TRBJ2-4, with TRBD2 matching over 7 bases. The trim removed 7 bases at V and 6 bases at J, leaving 12 bases unmatched. The CDR3 sequence is 15 residues long. The V gene's germline CDR1 is MNHNS and CDR2 SASEGT. The CDR3 reads CASTEIGDYLNIQYF. The DNA of the CDR3 is TGTGCCAGCACCGAAATCGGGGACTACCTAAACATTCAGTACTTC.

This clonotype came up a few times. The V call is TRBV20-1, the J call TRBJ2-7; D may be TRBD2 (6 bases). This CDR3 has 15 amino acids. Germline V gene data show CDR1 as DFQATT and CDR2 as SNEGSKA (reference sequence). V lost 2 bases and J lost 7, with 21 bases in between. This chain's CDR3 is CSARHLTRENNEQYF. The CDR3 nucleotides are TGCAGTGCTAGACACCTAACGCGGGAAAACAATGAGCAGTACTTC.

This chain links TRBV7-9 with TRBJ2-1; D uncertain. The CDR3 extends over 8 amino acids. Trimming cost V 8 bases and J 12 bases, with 5 bases left between them. The germline V gene has CDR1 SEHNR and CDR2 FQNEAQ (reference sequence). In DNA, the CDR3 is TGTGCCAGCTCCGTGCAGTTCTTC. Amino acids: CASSVQFF.

The genes are TRBV3-1 and TRBJ1-4, with unresolved D. V was clipped by 10 bases and J by 5 bases, with 14 bases between them. This CDR3 has 13 amino acids. CDR1 LGHDT and CDR2 YNNKEL come from the germline V gene (reference sequence). The CDR3 bases are TGTGCCACCTCCCCGATCCGAAATGAAAAACTGTTTTTT. It translates to CATSPIRNEKLFF.

The rearrangement links TRBV25-1 to TRBJ2-5; TRBD1 is a possible D gene (5 bases). Germline-derived CDR1 and CDR2 are MGHDK and SYGVNS. The CDR3 has 14 residues. The V and J ends lost 2 bases and 1 base respectively, with 8 bases between them. CDR3 nucleotide sequence: TGTGCCAGCAGTGAAGGCAGGGCCCAAGAGACCCAGTACTTC. Translation: CASSEGRAQETQYF.

This clonotype was detected a few times. The chain carries TRBV7-3 and TRBJ2-7; TRBD2 might be the D (5 bases). V lost 5 bases and J 2 bases, leaving 16 bases between the germline ends. The germline V gene has CDR1 SGHTA and CDR2 FQGTGA. The CDR3 runs 15 residues. CDR3 amino acids: CASSLLEGPPYEQYF. CDR3 DNA: TGTGCCAGCAGCCTCCTCGAGGGTCCACCCTACGAGCAGTACTTC.

This chain uses TRBV7-2 with TRBJ1-2; D is uncertain. The CDR3 extends over 14 amino acids. Germline V gives CDR1 SGHTA, CDR2 FQGNSA. V lost 3 bases and J 8 bases, leaving 16 bases between the germline ends. The CDR3 reads CASSFKEGSGGYTF. DNA of the CDR3: TGTGCCAGCAGCTTCAAGGAGGGATCTGGGGGCTACACCTTC.

Comments on this clonotype: An end of the junction differs from the germline gene, which may be a read error. The genes are TRBV25-1 and TRBJ1-2, with 9 bases lining up with TRBD1. Germline V CDR1 and CDR2: MGHDK, SYGVNS. The CDR3 is 15 amino acids. CDR3 sequence (DNA): TGTGCCGGCAGTGGCCGGGACAGGGCTAACTATGGCTACACCTTC. Translated: CAGSGRDRANYGYTF.

V gene TRBV27 combines with J gene TRBJ2-2; D tentatively reads TRBD1 or TRBD2 (9 bases each). Germline CDR1 and CDR2: MNHEY and SMNVEV (reference sequence). V lost 5 bases, J lost 6 bases, and 16 bases lay in between. The CDR3 runs 15 residues. The CDR3 here is CASSLAGQGAGELFF. CDR3 DNA: TGTGCCAGCAGTCTAGCGGGACAGGGAGCCGGGGAGCTGTTTTTT.

The rearrangement links TRBV2 to TRBJ2-5, with D perhaps matching TRBD1 or TRBD2 (6 bases each). The CDR3 spans 13 residues. Deletions cut 2 bases from V and 11 bases from J, with 15 bases between. The germline V gene has CDR1 SNHLY and CDR2 FYNNEI. The CDR3 DNA sequence: TGTGCCAGCAGTGAAAGGGGGGCATGGGAGCAGTACTTC. Translation gives CASSERGAWEQYF. Full variable domain (remainder filled in from reference TRBV2 and TRBJ2-5): EPEVTQTPSHQVTQMGQEVILRCVPISNHLYFYWYRQILGQKVEFLVSFYNNEISEKSEIFDDQFSVERPDGSNFTLKIRSTKLEDSAMYFCASSERGAWEQYFGPGTRLLVL.

The V and J genes are TRBV11-2 and TRBJ2-4; D uncertain. The DNA matches TRBJ2-7 better at its end, which makes the J call doubtful. The CDR3 is 13 residues long. Germline CDR1 is SGHAT and CDR2 is FQNNGV. The CDR3 here is CASSLDLVAEQYF. The CDR3 DNA reads as TGTGCCAGCAGCTTAGACCTAGTGGCCGAGCAGTACTTC.

CDR3 sequence: CATQPPGARTSPGELFF. DNA of the CDR3: TGTGCCACCCAGCCCCCGGGGGCCCGGACTAGTCCCGGGGAGCTGTTTTTT. The chain uses TRBV2 and TRBJ2-2, with D maybe TRBD2 (7 bases). The CDR3 is 17 residues long. Germline lookup yields CDR1 SNHLY and CDR2 FYNNEI. Trimming shortened V by 10 bases and J by 6 bases, and 27 bases separated the two germline ends.

This clonotype came up a few times. The chain links TRBV27 to TRBJ2-1, with 9 bases fitting TRBD2. Germline CDR1 reads MNHEY; CDR2 reads SMNVEV (reference sequence). The ends lost 3 bases at V and 8 bases at J; junction bases unmatched: 8. The CDR3 covers 15 residues. CDR3 protein: CASSFPRGGNYEQFF. As DNA, the CDR3 is TGTGCCAGCAGTTTTCCGCGGGGGGGCAACTATGAGCAGTTCTTC.

The chain is built from TRBV12-3 or TRBV12-4 and TRBJ1-1; possible D gene TRBD1, 5 bases. The CDR3 totals 13 residues. V dropped 7 bases and J dropped 3 bases, with 12 bases sitting between them. CDR3 DNA: TGTGCCAGCAATGGGCAGGGTGACACTGAAGCTTTCTTT. Translation gives CASNGQGDTEAFF.

This clonotype was seen ten or more times. This chain connects TRBV20-1 to TRBJ2-5, with D possibly matching TRBD2 (6 bases). The CDR3 extends over 13 amino acids. Germline V gives CDR1 DFQATT, CDR2 SNEGSKA (reference sequence). The V gene lost 5 bases and the J gene lost 5 bases, with 15 bases spanning the gap. The CDR3 DNA reads TGCAGTGCTCCGGGACTGGCTTTTGAGACCCAGTACTTC. Translation gives CSAPGLAFETQYF.

The V gene is TRBV3-1, the J gene TRBJ2-2; 9 nucleotides line up with TRBD2. V shed 3 bases and J 8 bases; nucleotides not matched to a gene: 7. Germline V gene data show CDR1 as LGHDT and CDR2 as YNNKEL (reference sequence). CDR3 length equals 15 residues. The CDR3 bases are TGTGCCAGCAGCCAGGCTAGCGGGATATCAGGGGAGCTGTTTTTT. This encodes CASSQASGISGELFF.

This clonotype was observed once. The rearrangement joins TRBV25-1 to TRBJ1-3; D unclear. Germline CDR1 MGHDK, CDR2 SYGVNS. V was pared by 5 bases and J by 0 bases, with 5 bases between. CDR3 length: 13 residues. CDR3 DNA: TGTGCCAGCAGTCAACACTCTGGAAACACCATATATTTT. Translation gives CASSQHSGNTIYF. Combining the CDR3 with reference TRBV25-1 and TRBJ1-3 gives the whole variable domain EADIYQTPRYLVIGTGKKITLECSQTMGHDKMYWYQQDPGMELHLIHYSYGVNSTEKGDLSSESTVSRIRTEHFPLTLESARPSHTSQYLCASSQHSGNTIYFGEGSWLTVV.

The rearrangement joins TRBV7-2 to TRBJ1-5; 8 bases agree with TRBD1. The V gene end was trimmed by 1 base and the J gene end by 7 bases; junction bases not matched to a gene: 9. CDR1 is SGHTA, CDR2 FQGNSA, per germline. The CDR3 has 16 amino acids. The CDR3 nucleotides read TGTGCCAGCAGCTTAGGCGCAGGGGGCTATGGACAGCCCCAGCATTTT. This translates into CASSLGAGGYGQPQHF. Together with reference TRBV7-2 and TRBJ1-5, the CDR3 gives the full variable domain: GAGVSQSPSNKVTEKGKDVELRCDPISGHTALYWYRQSLGQGLEFLIYFQGNSAPDKSGLPSDRFSAERTGGSVSTLTIQRTQQEDSAVYLCASSLGAGGYGQPQHFGDGTRLSIL.